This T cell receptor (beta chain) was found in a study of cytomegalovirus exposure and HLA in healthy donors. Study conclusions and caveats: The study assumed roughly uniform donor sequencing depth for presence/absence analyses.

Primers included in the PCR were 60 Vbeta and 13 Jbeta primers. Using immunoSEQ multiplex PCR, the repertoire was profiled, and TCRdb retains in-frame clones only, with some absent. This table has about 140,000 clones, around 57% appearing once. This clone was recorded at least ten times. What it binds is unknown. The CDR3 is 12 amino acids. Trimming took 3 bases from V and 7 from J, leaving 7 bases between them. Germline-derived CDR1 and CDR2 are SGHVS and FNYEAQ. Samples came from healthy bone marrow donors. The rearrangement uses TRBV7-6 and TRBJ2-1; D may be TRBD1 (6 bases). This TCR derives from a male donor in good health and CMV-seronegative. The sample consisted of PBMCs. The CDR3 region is CASSFQGNEQFF. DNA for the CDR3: TGTGCCAGCAGCTTCCAGGGGAATGAGCAGTTCTTC.